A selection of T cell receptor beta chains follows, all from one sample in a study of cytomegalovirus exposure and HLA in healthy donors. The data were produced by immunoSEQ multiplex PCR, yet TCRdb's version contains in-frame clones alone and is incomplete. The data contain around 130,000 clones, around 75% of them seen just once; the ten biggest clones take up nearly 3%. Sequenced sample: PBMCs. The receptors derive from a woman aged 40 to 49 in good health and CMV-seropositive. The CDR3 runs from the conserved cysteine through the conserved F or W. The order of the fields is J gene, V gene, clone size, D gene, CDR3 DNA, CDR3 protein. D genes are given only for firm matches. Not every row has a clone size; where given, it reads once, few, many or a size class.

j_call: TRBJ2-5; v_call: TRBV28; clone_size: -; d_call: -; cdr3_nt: TGTGCCAGCAGTTCACAGGGTGGGGAGACCCAGTACTTC; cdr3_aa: CASSSQGGETQYF
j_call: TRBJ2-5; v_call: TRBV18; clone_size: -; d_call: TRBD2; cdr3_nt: TGTGCCAGCTCAGAGGACTGGGGGGGTCAAGAGACCCAGTACTTC; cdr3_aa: CASSEDWGGQETQYF
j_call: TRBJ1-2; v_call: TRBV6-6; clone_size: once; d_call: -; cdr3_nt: TGTGCCAGCATGAGCGCTGGCTACACCTTC; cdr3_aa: CASMSAGYTF
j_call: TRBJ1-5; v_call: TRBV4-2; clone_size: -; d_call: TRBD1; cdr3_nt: TGTGCCAGCAGCCTGGGACAGGGAGATCAGCCCCAGCATTTT; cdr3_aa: CASSLGQGDQPQHF
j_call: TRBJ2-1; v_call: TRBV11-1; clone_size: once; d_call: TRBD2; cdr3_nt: TGTGCCAGCAGCTTAGTCCGGGGGGGTGAGCAGTTCTTC; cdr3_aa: CASSLVRGGEQFF
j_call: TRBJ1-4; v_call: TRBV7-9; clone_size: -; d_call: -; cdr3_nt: TGTGCCAGCAGCCGGAATTCAGGGGAAAAACTGTTTTTT; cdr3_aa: CASSRNSGEKLFF
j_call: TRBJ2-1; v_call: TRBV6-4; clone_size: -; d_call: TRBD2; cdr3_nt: TGTGCCAGCAGTGAAGCGGGAGGGTACAATGAGCAGTTCTTC; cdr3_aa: CASSEAGGYNEQFF
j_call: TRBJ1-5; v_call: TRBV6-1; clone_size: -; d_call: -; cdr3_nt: TGTGCCAGCAGTGAACCCGTCCAGCCCCAGCATTTT; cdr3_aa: CASSEPVQPQHF
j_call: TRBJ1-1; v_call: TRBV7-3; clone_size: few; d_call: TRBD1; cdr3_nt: TGTGCCAGCAGCCAGGGACAGATGAACACTGAAGCTTTCTTT; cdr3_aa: CASSQGQMNTEAFF
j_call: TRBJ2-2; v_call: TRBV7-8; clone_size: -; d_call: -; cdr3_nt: TGTGCCAGCAGCCCGCTCGGGGGTCTGGTGGCCGGGGAGCTGTTTTTT; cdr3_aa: CASSPLGGLVAGELFF
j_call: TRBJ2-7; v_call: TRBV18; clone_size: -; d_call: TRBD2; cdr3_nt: TGTGCCAGCTCACCCCCGGGAGGCCCCTACGAGCAGTACTTC; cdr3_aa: CASSPPGGPYEQYF
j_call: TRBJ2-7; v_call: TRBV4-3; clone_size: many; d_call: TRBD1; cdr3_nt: TGCGCCAGCAGCCAAGGGGGGACAGGGTCCTACGAGCAGTACTTC; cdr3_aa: CASSQGGTGSYEQYF
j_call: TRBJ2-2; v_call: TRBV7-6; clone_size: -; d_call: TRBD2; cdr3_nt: TGTGCCAGCAGCTTAACTAGCGGGGGATTACGCACCGGGGAGCTGTTTTTT; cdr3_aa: CASSLTSGGLRTGELFF
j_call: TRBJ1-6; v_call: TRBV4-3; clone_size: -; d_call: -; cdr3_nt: TGCGCCAGCAGCCAAGATTCTCCCGTGAATTTGGCTTCACCCCTCCACTTT; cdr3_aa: CASSQDSPVNLASPLHF
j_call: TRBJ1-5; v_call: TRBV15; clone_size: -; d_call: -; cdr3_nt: TGTGCCACCAGCAGCTTAAATCAGCCCCAGCATTTT; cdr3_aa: CATSSLNQPQHF
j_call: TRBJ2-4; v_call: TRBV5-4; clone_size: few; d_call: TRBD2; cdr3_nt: TGTGCCAGCAGCTTGGCCGGGGGGTCCGGCAAAAACATTCAGTACTTC; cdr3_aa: CASSLAGGSGKNIQYF
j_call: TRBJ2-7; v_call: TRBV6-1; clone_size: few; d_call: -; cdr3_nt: TGTGCCAGCAGTCGACAGGCCAACTACGAGCAGTACTTC; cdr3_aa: CASSRQANYEQYF
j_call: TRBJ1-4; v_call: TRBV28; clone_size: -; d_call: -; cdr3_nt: TGTGCCAGCAGTTTAGCGGCGGCGGCGGGGGATGAAAAACTGTTTTTT; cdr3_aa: CASSLAAAAGDEKLFF